This T cell receptor (beta chain) stems from a study of B cell selection in AIRE deficiency. The protocol was immunoSEQ multiplex PCR, while the TCRdb copy is restricted to in-frame clones and leaves out a portion. The sample consists of roughly 24,000 clones, approximately 92% of them appearing once. Points on this clone: Its antigen remains unknown.

V was clipped by 1 base and J by 3 bases, with 13 bases between them. Per germline, CDR1 SGHNT and CDR2 YYREEE (reference sequence). CDR3 size: 16 residues. Regulatory T cells were sorted as CD4+CD25hiCD127low/negative. Healthy unrelated donors supplied the control samples. Whole-study findings and limits: Of roughly 3,400 shared Treg TCRbeta sequences, 31.6% were healthy-donor-only and 7% to 9.5% patient-only. In TCRBV usage, CDR3 length and diversity, patient Tconv and Treg cells matched healthy donors. Shared Treg sequences had shorter CDR3s, biased toward rearrangements with few non-templated insertions.

The chain has TRBV5-4 and TRBJ2-2; D is perhaps TRBD1 (6 bases). The sequencing input was CD4+CD25+ Tregs sorted from PBMCs. The receptor comes from a human donor in good health. The CDR3 bases are TGTGCCAGCAGCTTGAAGGTGGGGGCGTACACCGGGGAGCTGTTTTTT. Amino acid sequence: CASSLKVGAYTGELFF.